This T cell receptor beta chain was captured by sequencing in a study of T cell responses to AZD1222 COVID-19 vaccine. Study conclusions and caveats: Seropositive at baseline were only a handful of AZD1222 recipients. Along spike, vaccine-associated CD4 TCRs were found throughout, with dominance at 160-218 and 743-854. Donors, mostly white British, included more females; clonal diversity was possibly underestimated. Nearly half of spike-specific TCRs reportedly target variant regions that are unmutated in the B.1.351 and B.1.1.7 variants.

Generated by immunoSEQ multiplex PCR, the TCRdb table keeps only in-frame clones and is missing some. The top ten clones hold more than 8.5% of a sample with about 92,000 clones, more than 75% of them seen once. For this clone: Its antigen is unidentified.

Trimming removed 1 base from V and 0 bases from J; junction bases left unmatched: 6. Germline CDR1 reads LNHDA; CDR2 reads SQIVND (reference sequence). CDR3 size: 17 residues. The sequencing used peripheral blood, collected on day 0 of AZD1222 vaccination. The sequence derives from an adult in good health. This rearrangement joins TRBV19 to TRBJ2-1, with 7 nucleotides matching TRBD2. CDR3 in amino acids: CASSIGSAGSSYNEQFF. The CDR3 nucleotides are TGTGCCAGTAGTATAGGGTCAGCGGGATCCTCCTACAATGAGCAGTTCTTC.